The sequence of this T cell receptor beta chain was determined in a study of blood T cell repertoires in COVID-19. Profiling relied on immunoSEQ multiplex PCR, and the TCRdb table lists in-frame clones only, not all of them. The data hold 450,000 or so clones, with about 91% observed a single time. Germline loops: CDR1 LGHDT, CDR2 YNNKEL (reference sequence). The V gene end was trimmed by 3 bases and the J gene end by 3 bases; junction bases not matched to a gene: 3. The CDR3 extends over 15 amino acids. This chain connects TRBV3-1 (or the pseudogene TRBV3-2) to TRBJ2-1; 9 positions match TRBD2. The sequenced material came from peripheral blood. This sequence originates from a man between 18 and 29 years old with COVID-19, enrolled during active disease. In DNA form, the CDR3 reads TGTGCCAGCAGCCACCTAGCGGGAATCTACAATGAGCAGTTCTTC. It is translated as CASSHLAGIYNEQFF.